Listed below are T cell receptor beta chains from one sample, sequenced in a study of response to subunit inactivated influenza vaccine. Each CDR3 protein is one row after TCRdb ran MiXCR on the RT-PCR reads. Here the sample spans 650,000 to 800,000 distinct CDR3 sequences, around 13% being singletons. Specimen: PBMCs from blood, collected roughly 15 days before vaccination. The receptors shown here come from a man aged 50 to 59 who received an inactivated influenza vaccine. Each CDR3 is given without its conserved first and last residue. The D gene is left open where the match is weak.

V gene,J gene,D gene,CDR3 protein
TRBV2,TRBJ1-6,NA,ASKQEGDSPLH
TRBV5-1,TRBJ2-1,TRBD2,ASSLEGAGGWDNEQF
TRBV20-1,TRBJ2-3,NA,SAIGGRVPTDTQY
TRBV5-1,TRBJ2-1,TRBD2,ASSLVAGGLNEQF
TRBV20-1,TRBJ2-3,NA,SARDLLMTSTDTQY
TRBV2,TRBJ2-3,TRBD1,ASRGGQGALDTQY
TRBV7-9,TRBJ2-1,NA,ASSSPGSNNEQF
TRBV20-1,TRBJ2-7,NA,SASLSPSRNEQY
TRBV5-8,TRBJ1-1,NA,ASSPGGSMNTEAF
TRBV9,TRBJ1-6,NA,ASSSGVGSPLH
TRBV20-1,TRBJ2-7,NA,SASYRAYEQY
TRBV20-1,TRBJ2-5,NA,SARSKETQY
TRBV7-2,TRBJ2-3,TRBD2,ASRSKAGGTDTQY
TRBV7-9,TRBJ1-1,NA,ASSLGTAAMNTEAF
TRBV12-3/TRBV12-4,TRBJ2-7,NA,ASRGGHGTYEQY
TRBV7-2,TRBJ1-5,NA,ASSLVAGVVEPQH
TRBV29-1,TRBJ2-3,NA,SVVGSTYTDTQY
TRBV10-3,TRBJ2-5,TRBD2,AISPFGLAGIEETQY
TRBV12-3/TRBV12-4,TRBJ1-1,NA,ASSTQYTEAF
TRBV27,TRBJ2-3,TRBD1,ASSLTPGQGAADTQY
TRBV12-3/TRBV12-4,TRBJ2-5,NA,ASGDIAETQY
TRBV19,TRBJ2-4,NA,ASSMGGGLRNIQY
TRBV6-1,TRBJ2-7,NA,ASSVGPLDGAYEQY
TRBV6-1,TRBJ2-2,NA,ASSRTVPNTGELF
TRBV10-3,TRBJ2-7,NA,ATIPATYTEQY
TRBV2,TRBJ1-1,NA,ASIKSGGGVPEAF
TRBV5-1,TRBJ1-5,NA,ASSLTGLQPQH
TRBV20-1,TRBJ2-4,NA,SARVRAKNIQY
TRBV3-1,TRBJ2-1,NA,ASSPGLSGLNEQF
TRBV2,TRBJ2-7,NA,ASIPDSLPPYEQY
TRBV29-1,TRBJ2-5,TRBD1,SVEGTGYETQY
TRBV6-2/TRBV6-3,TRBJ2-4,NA,ASSYGQKNIQY
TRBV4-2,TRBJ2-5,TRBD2,ASSQEGAGVGTQY
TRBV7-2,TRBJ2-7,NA,ASSPGIKYEQY
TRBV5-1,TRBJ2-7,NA,ASSPGPKGEQY
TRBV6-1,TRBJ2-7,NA,ASTPRGLSEQY
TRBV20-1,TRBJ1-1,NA,SALRGRMNTEAF
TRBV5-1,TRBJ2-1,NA,ASSFSEGAVFGEQF
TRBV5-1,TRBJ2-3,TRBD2,ASRPGLAGGTDTQY
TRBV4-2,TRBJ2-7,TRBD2,ASSHYETSGNSYEQY
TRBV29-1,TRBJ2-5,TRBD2,SVEGGPFRDYNQETQY
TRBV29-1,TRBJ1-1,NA,SVRGSHLNTEAF
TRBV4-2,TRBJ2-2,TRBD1,ASSPPGQPTPGELF
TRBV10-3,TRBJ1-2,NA,ATPKVTAGRGGYT
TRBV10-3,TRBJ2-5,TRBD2,AISDGLAAPVLY
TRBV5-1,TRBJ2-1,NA,ASSLGGRYFTNEQF
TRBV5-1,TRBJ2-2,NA,ASSRGAPGELF
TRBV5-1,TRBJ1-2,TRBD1,ASTSNPGQGVYGYT
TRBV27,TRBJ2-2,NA,ASTNGGLGNTGELF
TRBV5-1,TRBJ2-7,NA,ASSLGSVRADQY
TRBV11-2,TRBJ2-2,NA,ASSPRAITGELF
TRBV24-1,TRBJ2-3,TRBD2,ATSGASGSGTDTQY
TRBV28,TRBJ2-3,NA,ASRIRGLADTQY
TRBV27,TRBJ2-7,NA,ASSPDRGGLYEQY
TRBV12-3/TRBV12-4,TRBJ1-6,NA,ASSHGDRAKRGSPLH
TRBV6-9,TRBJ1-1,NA,ASRYSDTGGQGITEAF